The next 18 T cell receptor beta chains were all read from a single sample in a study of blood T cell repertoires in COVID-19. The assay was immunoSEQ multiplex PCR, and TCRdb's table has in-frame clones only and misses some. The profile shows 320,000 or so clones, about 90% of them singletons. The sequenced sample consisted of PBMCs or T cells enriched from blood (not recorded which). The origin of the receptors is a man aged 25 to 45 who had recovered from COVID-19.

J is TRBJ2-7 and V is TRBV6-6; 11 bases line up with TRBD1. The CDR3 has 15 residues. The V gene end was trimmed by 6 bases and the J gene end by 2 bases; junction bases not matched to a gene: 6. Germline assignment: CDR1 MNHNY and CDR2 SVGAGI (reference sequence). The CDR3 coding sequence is TGTGCCAGCAGCCCGGGACAGGGGGTCCCCTACGAGCAGTACTTC. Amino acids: CASSPGQGVPYEQYF.

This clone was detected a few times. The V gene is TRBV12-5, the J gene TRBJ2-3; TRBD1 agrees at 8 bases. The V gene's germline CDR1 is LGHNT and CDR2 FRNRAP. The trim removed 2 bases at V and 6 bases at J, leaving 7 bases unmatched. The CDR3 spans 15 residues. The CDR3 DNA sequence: TGTGCTAGTGGTTTGTCCCGACAGGGGTCCGATACGCAGTATTTT. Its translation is CASGLSRQGSDTQYF.

The CDR3 loop reads CASSATQGAYQETQYF. DNA for the CDR3: TGCGCCAGCAGCGCAACACAGGGGGCGTACCAAGAGACCCAGTACTTC. V and J are TRBV5-1 and TRBJ2-5; 9 bases are shared with TRBD1. The CDR3 has 16 amino acids. V lost 4 bases, J lost 0 bases, and 7 bases stayed unmatched. Germline V gene data show CDR1 as SGHRS and CDR2 as YFSETQ.

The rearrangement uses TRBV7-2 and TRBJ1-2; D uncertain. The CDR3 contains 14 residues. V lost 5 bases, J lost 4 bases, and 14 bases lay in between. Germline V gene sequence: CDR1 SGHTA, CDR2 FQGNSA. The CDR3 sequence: CASSPRRVSYGYTF. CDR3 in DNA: TGTGCCAGCAGCCCAAGGAGGGTGAGCTATGGCTACACCTTC. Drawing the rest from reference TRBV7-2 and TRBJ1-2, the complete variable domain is GAGVSQSPSNKVTEKGKDVELRCDPISGHTALYWYRQSLGQGLEFLIYFQGNSAPDKSGLPSDRFSAERTGGSVSTLTIQRTQQEDSAVYLCASSPRRVSYGYTFGSGTRLTVV.

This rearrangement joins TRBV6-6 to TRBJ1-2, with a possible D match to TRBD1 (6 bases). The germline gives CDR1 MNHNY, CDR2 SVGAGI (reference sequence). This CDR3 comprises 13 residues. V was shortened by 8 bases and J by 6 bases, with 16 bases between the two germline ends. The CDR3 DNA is TGTGCCAGCTGGGGGACATCGGCGGATGGCTACACCTTC. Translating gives CASWGTSADGYTF.

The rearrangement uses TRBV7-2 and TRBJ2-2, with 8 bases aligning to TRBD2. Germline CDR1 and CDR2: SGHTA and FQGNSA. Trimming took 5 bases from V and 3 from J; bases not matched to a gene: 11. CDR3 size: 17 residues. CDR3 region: CASSPRGSGGHTGELFF. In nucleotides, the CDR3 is TGTGCCAGCAGCCCCCGAGGGAGCGGGGGACACACCGGGGAGCTGTTTTTT.

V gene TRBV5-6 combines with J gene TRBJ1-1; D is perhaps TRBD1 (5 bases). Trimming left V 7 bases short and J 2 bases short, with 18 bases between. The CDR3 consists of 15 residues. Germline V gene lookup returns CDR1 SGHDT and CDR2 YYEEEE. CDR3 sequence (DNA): TGTGCCAGCCAAAATCTGGGGGGAGGAAACACTGAAGCTTTCTTT. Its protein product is CASQNLGGGNTEAFF.

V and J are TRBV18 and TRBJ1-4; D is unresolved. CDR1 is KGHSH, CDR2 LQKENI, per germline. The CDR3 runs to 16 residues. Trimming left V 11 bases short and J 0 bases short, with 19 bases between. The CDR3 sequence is CAGSRGQPATNEKLFF. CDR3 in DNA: TGTGCCGGAAGCCGAGGGCAGCCCGCAACTAATGAAAAACTGTTTTTT. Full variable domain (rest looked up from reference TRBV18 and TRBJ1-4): NAGVMQNPRHLVRRRGQEARLRCSPMKGHSHVYWYRQLPEEGLKFMVYLQKENIIDESGMPKERFSAEFPKEGPSILRIQQVVRGDSAAYFCAGSRGQPATNEKLFFGSGTQLSVL.

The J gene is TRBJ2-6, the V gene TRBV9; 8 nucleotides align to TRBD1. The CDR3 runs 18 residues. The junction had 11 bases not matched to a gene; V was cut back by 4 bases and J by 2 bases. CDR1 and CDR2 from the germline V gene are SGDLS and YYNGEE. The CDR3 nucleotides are TGTGCCAGCAGCCCCTCCGGACAGGGCTCTACTGGGGCCAACGTCCTGACTTTC. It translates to CASSPSGQGSTGANVLTF.

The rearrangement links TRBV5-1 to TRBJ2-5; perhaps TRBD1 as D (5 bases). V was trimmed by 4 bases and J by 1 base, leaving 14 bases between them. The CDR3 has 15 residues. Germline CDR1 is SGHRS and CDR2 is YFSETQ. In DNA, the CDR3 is TGCGCCAGCAGCATAATGGCAGGGTTCCAAGAGACCCAGTACTTC. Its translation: CASSIMAGFQETQYF.

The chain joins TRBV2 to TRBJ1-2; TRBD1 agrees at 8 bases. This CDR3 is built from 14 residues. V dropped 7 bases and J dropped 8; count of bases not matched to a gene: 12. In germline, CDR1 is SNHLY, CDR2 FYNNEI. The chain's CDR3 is CASTAYGRGLGYTF. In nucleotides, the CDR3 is TGTGCCAGCACAGCTTATGGCAGGGGGCTGGGCTACACCTTC.

The CDR3 reads CASSQAWTGTNEKLFF. The DNA of the CDR3 is TGCGCCAGCAGCCAAGCTTGGACAGGAACTAATGAAAAACTGTTTTTT. The rearrangement joins TRBV4-1 to TRBJ1-4, with 7 bases that match TRBD1. V dropped 1 base and J dropped 1; count of bases not matched to a gene: 3. Germline assignment: CDR1 MGHRA and CDR2 YSYEKL. CDR3 size: 16 residues.

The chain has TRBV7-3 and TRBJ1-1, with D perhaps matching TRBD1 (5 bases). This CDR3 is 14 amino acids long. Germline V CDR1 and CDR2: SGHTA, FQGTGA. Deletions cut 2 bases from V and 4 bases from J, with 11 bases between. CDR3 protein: CASSLGRVATEAFF. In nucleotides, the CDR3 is TGTGCCAGCAGCTTAGGCAGGGTTGCCACTGAAGCTTTCTTT.

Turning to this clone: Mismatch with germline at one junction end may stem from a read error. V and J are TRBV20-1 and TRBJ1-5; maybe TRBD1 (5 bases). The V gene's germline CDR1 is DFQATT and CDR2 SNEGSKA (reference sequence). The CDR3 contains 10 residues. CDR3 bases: TGCAGTGCTAGGGGGGAGGGATTGGTATTT. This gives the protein CSARGEGLVF.

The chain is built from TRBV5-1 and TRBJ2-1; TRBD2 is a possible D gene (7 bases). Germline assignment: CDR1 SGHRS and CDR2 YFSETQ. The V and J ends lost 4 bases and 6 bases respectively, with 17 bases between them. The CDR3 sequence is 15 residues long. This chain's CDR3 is CASSPGGLAPNEQFF. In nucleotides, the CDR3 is TGCGCCAGCAGCCCCGGGGGGCTAGCCCCCAATGAGCAGTTCTTC.

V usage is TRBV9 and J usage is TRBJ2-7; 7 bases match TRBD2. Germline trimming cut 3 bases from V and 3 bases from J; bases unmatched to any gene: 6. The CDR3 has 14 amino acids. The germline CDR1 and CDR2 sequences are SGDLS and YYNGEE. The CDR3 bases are TGTGCCAGCAGCGAACGGGACTACAGCTACGAGCAGTACTTC. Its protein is CASSERDYSYEQYF.

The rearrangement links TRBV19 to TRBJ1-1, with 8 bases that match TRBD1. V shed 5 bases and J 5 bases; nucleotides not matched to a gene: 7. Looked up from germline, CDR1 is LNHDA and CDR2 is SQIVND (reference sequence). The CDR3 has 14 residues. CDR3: CASSPRTGRTEAFF. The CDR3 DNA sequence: TGTGCCAGTAGTCCCCGGACAGGGCGGACTGAAGCTTTCTTT.

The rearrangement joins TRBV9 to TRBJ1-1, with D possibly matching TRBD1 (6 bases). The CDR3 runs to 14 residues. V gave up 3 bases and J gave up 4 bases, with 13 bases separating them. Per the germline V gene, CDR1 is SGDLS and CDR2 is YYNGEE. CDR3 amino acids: CASSGPRGGTEAFF. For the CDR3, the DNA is TGTGCCAGCAGCGGACCCAGGGGTGGCACTGAAGCTTTCTTT.